Included here is one T cell receptor (beta chain) sequence, with context. Its target is unknown. TCRdb re-analyzed the 5' RACE reads; it lists each CDR3 protein once, without DNA. The sample table sets out approximately 330,000 distinct CDR3 sequences. This entry comes from a study of monozygotic twins with inflammatory bowel disease. Germline CDR1 reads ENHRY; CDR2 reads SYGVKD. CDR3 size: 14 residues. Study outcomes and limitations: Different T cell subtypes could not be distinguished. Healthy co-twins exceeded IBD patients in TCRbeta diversity as measured by inverse Simpson.

Sequencing was done on a sample of blood. The sequence was obtained from a human donor with ulcerative colitis or Crohn's disease, or a healthy co-twin of an affected twin (not recorded which). The J gene is TRBJ2-7, the V gene TRBV10-3; TCRdb proposes TRBD2, but this gene call is untestable without DNA. This CDR3 reads CAISESSGGYEQYF.